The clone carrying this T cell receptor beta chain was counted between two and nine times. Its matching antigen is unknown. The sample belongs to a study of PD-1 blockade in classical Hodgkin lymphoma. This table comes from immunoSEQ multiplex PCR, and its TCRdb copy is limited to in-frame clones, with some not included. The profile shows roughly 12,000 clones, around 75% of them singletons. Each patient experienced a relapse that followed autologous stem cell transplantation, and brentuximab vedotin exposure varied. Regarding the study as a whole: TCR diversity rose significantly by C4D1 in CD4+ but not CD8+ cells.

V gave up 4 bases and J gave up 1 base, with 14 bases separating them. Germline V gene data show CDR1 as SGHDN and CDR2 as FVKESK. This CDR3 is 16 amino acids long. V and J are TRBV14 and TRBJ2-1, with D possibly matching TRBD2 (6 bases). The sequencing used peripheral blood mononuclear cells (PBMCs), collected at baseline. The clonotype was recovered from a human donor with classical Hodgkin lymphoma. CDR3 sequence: CASSRGTSTSYNEQFF. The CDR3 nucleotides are TGTGCCAGCAGCCGAGGGACTTCAACATCCTACAATGAGCAGTTCTTC.